This passage covers 12 T cell receptor beta chains from one sample sequenced in a study of shared clonotypes between healthy human individuals. The repertoire was sequenced with immunoSEQ multiplex PCR; TCRdb's copy has only in-frame clones and lacks some. The profile shows more than 850,000 clones, around 78% of them singletons. The sequenced sample was memory CD4+ T cells from PBMCs. Subset noted: CD45RA-negative fraction. These receptors were obtained from a young man in good health. Some clones in this sample may be carry-over from other donors' samples.

The table lists this clone with a few counts. This rearrangement joins TRBV13 to TRBJ2-5; 11 nucleotides agree with TRBD2. The germline gives CDR1 PRHDT, CDR2 FYEKMQ (reference sequence). The V gene end was trimmed by 0 bases and the J gene end by 3 bases; junction bases not matched to a gene: 6. The CDR3 contains 17 residues. The CDR3 DNA sequence: TGTGCCAGCAGCTTAGGCGGGGGACTAGCGGAAGAAGAGACCCAGTACTTC. It codes for CASSLGGGLAEEETQYF.

This chain uses TRBV7-5 with TRBJ2-1; the D segment call TRBD1 is taken from the table without a DNA check. TRBV7-5 is tagged as a pseudogene. The CDR3 consists of 13 residues. The CDR3 nucleotides read TGTGTCAGAAGCCAGATCTTTCACAATGAGCAGTTCTTC. This sequence encodes CVRSQIFHNEQFF.

J is TRBJ2-3 and V is TRBV5-4, with TRBD2 matching over 10 bases. Trimming at V came to 1 base and at J to 4 bases, leaving 6 bases not matched to a gene. The CDR3 contains 16 residues. Germline CDR1 reads SGHNT; CDR2 reads YYREEE (reference sequence). The CDR3 sequence is CASSLRLAGDADTQYF. The CDR3, as DNA: TGTGCCAGCAGCTTGCGGCTAGCGGGAGACGCAGATACGCAGTATTTT. Full variable domain (remainder filled in from reference TRBV5-4 and TRBJ2-3): ETGVTQSPTHLIKTRGQQVTLRCSSQSGHNTVSWYQQALGQGPQFIFQYYREEENGRGNFPPRFSGLQFPNYSSELNVNALELDDSALYLCASSLRLAGDADTQYFGPGTRLTVL.

The V and J genes are TRBV6-6 and TRBJ1-5; no clear D. The V end lost 11 bases, the J end lost 7 bases, and 12 bases lay between the germline ends. The CDR3 has 11 residues. Per germline, CDR1 MNHNY and CDR2 SVGAGI (reference sequence). CDR3 sequence (DNA): TGTGCCGTTTCAGGTGGGCAGCCCCAGCATTTT. Protein: CAVSGGQPQHF.

Regarding this clone: The sample contains more than one DNA sequence encoding this CDR3. The chain carries TRBV20-1 and TRBJ2-3; D gene ambiguous. Per the germline V gene, CDR1 is DFQATT and CDR2 is SNEGSKA (reference sequence). The CDR3 has 10 amino acids. The V and J ends lost 6 bases and 5 bases respectively, with 6 bases between them. CDR3 loop: CSAPRDTQYF. The DNA for the CDR3 is TGCAGTGCCCCGAGAGATACGCAGTATTTT.

Points on this clone: The sample carries other DNA sequences with the same CDR3. The V gene is TRBV5-1, the J gene TRBJ2-1, with 11 bases fitting TRBD2. Germline trimming cut 0 bases from V and 7 bases from J; bases unmatched to any gene: 3. The germline gives CDR1 SGHRS, CDR2 YFSETQ. The CDR3 totals 15 residues. For the CDR3, the DNA is TGCGCCAGCAGCTTGGGACTAGCGGGACTAAATGAGCAGTTCTTC. Translated: CASSLGLAGLNEQFF.

This clone has a handful of counts. This sequence joins TRBV2 and TRBJ1-1, with D tentatively TRBD1 (6 bases). CDR3 size: 14 residues. V lost 3 bases and J 0 bases, leaving 8 bases between the germline ends. From germline, CDR1 is SNHLY and CDR2 FYNNEI. CDR3 nucleotide sequence: TGTGCCAGCAGTGAGGACAGCATGAACACTGAAGCTTTCTTT. It codes for CASSEDSMNTEAFF.

This clone was counted between two and nine times. The chain joins TRBV7-3 to TRBJ1-3, with D uncertain. The CDR3 totals 15 residues. The V gene lost 4 bases and the J gene lost 0 bases, with 10 bases spanning the gap. Germline loops: CDR1 SGHTA, CDR2 FQGTGA. The CDR3 DNA reads TGTGCCAGCAGCTCCCGCCGGGGCTCTGGAAACACCATATATTTT. Translated: CASSSRRGSGNTIYF.

This clone has at least ten counts. The genes are TRBV11-2 and TRBJ2-7, with D unresolved. The CDR3 is 14 amino acids. Germline CDR1 is SGHAT and CDR2 is FQNNGV. V shed 2 bases and J shed 2 bases, with 10 bases lying between them. CDR3 nucleotides: TGTGCCAGCAGCTTAATAAGAGATCCCTACGAGCAGTACTTC. This translates into CASSLIRDPYEQYF.

The chain couples TRBV9 to TRBJ1-6; a weak D match, TRBD1 (6 bases). Trimming left V 4 bases short and J 7 bases short, with 15 bases between. Germline CDR1 is SGDLS and CDR2 is YYNGEE. This CDR3 comprises 15 residues. The CDR3 region has the DNA TGTGCCAGCAGCATCGAGGGGGGGAGGAATTCACCCCTCCACTTT. Translation gives CASSIEGGRNSPLHF.

This clone was picked up one time. This chain uses TRBV28 with TRBJ2-3; D could derive from TRBD1 or TRBD2 (5 bases each). V was shortened by 5 bases and J by 2 bases, with 11 bases between the two germline ends. CDR3 size: 14 residues. The germline CDR1 and CDR2 sequences are MDHEN and SYDVKM. CDR3 DNA sequence: TGTGCCAGCAGTACCCGGGGCCACACAGATACGCAGTATTTT. It yields the protein CASSTRGHTDTQYF.

The V call is TRBV10-3, the J call TRBJ2-2; D perhaps matches TRBD2 (6 bases). Per germline, CDR1 ENHRY and CDR2 SYGVKD. Trimming removed 8 bases from V and 6 bases from J, with 10 bases in between. CDR3 length equals 12 residues. The CDR3: CAIRGTAGELFF. The CDR3 region has the DNA TGTGCCATCCGGGGGACGGCCGGGGAGCTGTTTTTT.